These 32 T cell receptor beta chains were all obtained from the same sample, sequenced in a study of CD8+CD57+ T cells in acquired aplastic anemia. Genomic DNA was employed as the template in profiling TCR beta VDJ and CDR3. Using its own MiXCR run on the reads, TCRdb lists one record per CDR3 protein. The repertoire holds approximately 180,000 distinct CDR3 sequences, with 40% to 55% as singletons. It was patients with CD8+CD57+ cell expansion by flow cytometry who were chosen for sequencing. The sample comprised sorted CD4+, CD8+, or CD8+CD57+ T cells (not recorded which) from PBMCs. The receptor source for this set is a human donor with aplastic anemia.

V usage is TRBV29-1 and J usage is TRBJ2-1; TRBD2 matches 9 bases. This CDR3 contains 14 residues. V lost 3 bases and J lost 12; bases outside the gene matches: 12. Germline assignment: CDR1 SQVTM and CDR2 ANQGSEA. The CDR3 bases are TGCAGCGTTGAGGCGGGAGGGCTCCGAGGCGCGCAGTTCTTC. Translated: CSVEAGGLRGAQFF.

Concerning this clonotype: This may come from a read error, since a much larger clone is one base off. This chain links TRBV6-2 or TRBV6-3 with TRBJ2-7, with 9 bases fitting TRBD2. The CDR3 has 16 residues. The germline CDR1 and CDR2 sequences are MNHEY and SVGEGT. The CDR3 loop is CASSYISSGGLYERYF. CDR3 sequence (DNA): TGTGCCAGCAGTTACATTTCGAGCGGGGGGCTATACGAGCGGTACTTC.

This clonotype was detected many times. V and J are TRBV20-1 and TRBJ1-5, with D unclear. The CDR3 covers 15 residues. Germline CDR1 reads DFQATT; CDR2 reads SNEGSKA (reference sequence). Trimming stripped 0 bases from V and 2 bases from J, with 11 bases between. CDR3 region: CSARDGNRGNQPQHF. The CDR3 DNA sequence: TGCAGTGCTAGAGATGGGAATAGGGGCAATCAGCCCCAGCATTTT.

The chain employs TRBV25-1 and TRBJ1-1; 8 bases match TRBD1. Germline V CDR1 and CDR2: MGHDK, SYGVNS. CDR3 length: 15 residues. Trimming took 7 bases from V and 0 from J; bases not matched to a gene: 7. The CDR3 bases are TGTGCCAGCACCGCAGGGGGCGTCTTGAACACTGAAGCTTTCTTT. This translates into CASTAGGVLNTEAFF.

This clonotype was seen ten or more times. This chain connects TRBV5-4 to TRBJ2-1, with D possibly being TRBD1 (6 bases). Germline lookup yields CDR1 SGHNT and CDR2 YYREEE (reference sequence). V was pared by 4 bases and J by 9 bases, with 11 bases between. The CDR3 spans 12 residues. CDR3 amino acids: CASSARGAEQFF. In nucleotides, the CDR3 is TGTGCCAGCAGCGCCAGGGGAGCTGAGCAGTTCTTC.

The chain joins TRBV24-1 to TRBJ1-2, with D perhaps TRBD1 (6 bases). The germline V gene encodes CDR1 KGHDR and CDR2 SFDVKD. V lost 3 bases and J lost 4, with 11 bases in between. This CDR3 spans 14 amino acids. CDR3: CATSDAGVGYGYTF. CDR3 bases: TGTGCCACCAGTGATGCAGGGGTAGGCTATGGCTACACCTTC.

The V gene is TRBV15, the J gene TRBJ2-7; 10 positions match TRBD1. The CDR3 runs to 15 residues. V shed 3 bases, J shed 2 bases, and the junction held 4 bases outside the gene matches. Germline loops: CDR1 LNHNV, CDR2 YYDKDF (reference sequence). CDR3 amino acids: CATSRGQGLAYEQYF. The DNA for the CDR3 is TGTGCCACCAGCAGGGGACAGGGGCTAGCCTACGAGCAGTACTTC.

J is TRBJ2-3 and V is TRBV20-1, with 7 positions matching TRBD1. V lost 2 bases and J lost 3; bases outside the gene matches: 8. The CDR3 sequence is 15 residues long. In germline, CDR1 is DFQATT, CDR2 SNEGSKA (reference sequence). CDR3 loop: CSARIQGQGTDTQYF. In DNA form, the CDR3 reads TGCAGTGCTAGAATACAGGGGCAGGGAACAGATACGCAGTATTTT.

This clonotype came up many times. J is TRBJ2-5 and V is TRBV6-6, with 7 bases matching TRBD1. The CDR3 consists of 11 residues. CDR1 is MNHNY and CDR2 is SVGAGI in the germline V gene (reference sequence). V was pared by 6 bases and J by 9 bases, with 4 bases of the junction left unmatched. The CDR3: CASRTQGAQYF. The CDR3 DNA reads as TGTGCCAGCAGAACTCAGGGGGCCCAGTACTTC.

V and J are TRBV19 and TRBJ2-1; either TRBD1 or TRBD2 may fit D (5 bases each). This CDR3 region has 13 residues. CDR1 is LNHDA, CDR2 SQIVND, per germline (reference sequence). Between the trimmed V and J ends, which lost 5 bases and 7 bases, there was a span of 12 bases. The CDR3, as DNA: TGTGCCAGTAGTCCGGGGCTGTGGAATGAGCAGTTCTTC. Protein sequence: CASSPGLWNEQFF.

The chain has TRBV24-1 and TRBJ2-7; maybe TRBD1 (6 bases). Between the trimmed V and J ends, which lost 4 bases and 6 bases, there was a span of 9 bases. Germline lookup yields CDR1 KGHDR and CDR2 SFDVKD. This CDR3 spans 12 amino acids. This chain's CDR3 is CATSDPGAEQYF. The CDR3 DNA is TGTGCCACCAGTGACCCAGGGGCCGAGCAGTACTTC.

This clonotype showed up just a few times. V and J are TRBV7-2 and TRBJ2-1; tentatively, D is TRBD2 (6 bases). The ends were cut back, 3 bases at V and 2 bases at J, with 11 bases in the middle. The CDR3 is 15 amino acids. The germline V gene has CDR1 SGHTA and CDR2 FQGNSA. DNA for the CDR3: TGTGCCAGCAGCTTGCTAGCGCTCACCTACAATGAGCAGTTCTTC. Translation gives CASSLLALTYNEQFF.

This clonotype was picked up many times. J is TRBJ1-2 and V is TRBV5-8; 11 positions agree with TRBD1. Germline assignment: CDR1 SGHTS and CDR2 YDEGEE. The CDR3 consists of 14 residues. V gave up 4 bases and J gave up 4 bases; unmatched junction bases: 3. In DNA form, the CDR3 reads TGTGCCAGCAGCAGGACAGGGGGCGGCTATGGCTACACCTTC. This translates into CASSRTGGGYGYTF.

This clonotype has ten or more counts. This rearrangement joins TRBV5-1 to TRBJ1-1; D call uncertain. The V end was cut by 2 bases, the J end by 4 bases, with 12 bases between. There are 14 residues in the CDR3. CDR1 and CDR2 from the germline V gene are SGHRS and YFSETQ. CDR3 nucleotides: TGCGCCAGCAGCTTTTCTGATGGAGCCACTGAAGCTTTCTTT. This translates into CASSFSDGATEAFF.

This sequence joins TRBV10-3 and TRBJ1-1; D is undetermined. The CDR3 spans 15 residues. Germline values: CDR1 ENHRY, CDR2 SYGVKD. The V end was cut by 3 bases, the J end by 5 bases, with 16 bases between. The CDR3 nucleotides are TGTGCCATCAGTGATCCGAGAGAGGGCGCGACTGAAGCTTTCTTT. Its protein product is CAISDPREGATEAFF.

The rearrangement uses TRBV2 and TRBJ1-1; no clear D gene. The germline gives CDR1 SNHLY, CDR2 FYNNEI. Trimming shortened V by 7 bases and J by 2 bases, and 14 bases separated the two germline ends. CDR3 length equals 14 residues. CDR3 bases: TGTGCCAGCATAAAGGCAGAGATTAACACTGAAGCTTTCTTT. Encoded protein: CASIKAEINTEAFF.

This clonotype was detected many times. CDR3 sequence reads: CASSATAGVNQPQHF. CDR3 sequence (DNA): TGTGCCAGCAGTGCCACCGCAGGGGTCAATCAGCCCCAGCATTTT. The V call is TRBV12-3 or TRBV12-4, the J call TRBJ1-5; TRBD1 is a possible D gene (6 bases). The CDR3 covers 15 residues. V lost 5 bases and J lost 3, with 14 bases in between.

The chain is built from TRBV19 and TRBJ1-5; D gene unclear. The CDR3 spans 14 residues. Per germline, CDR1 LNHDA and CDR2 SQIVND (reference sequence). Trimming left V 0 bases short and J 11 bases short, with 14 bases between. The CDR3 protein is CASSIDRRKETQHF. DNA for the CDR3: TGTGCCAGTAGTATAGATCGCAGGAAAGAGACCCAGCATTTT.

This clonotype was recorded once. This may come from a read error, since a much larger clone is one base off. This rearrangement joins TRBV6-4 to TRBJ2-7; 14 positions agree with TRBD2. The CDR3 has 17 amino acids. Looked up from germline, CDR1 is MRHNA and CDR2 is SNTAGT. Losses at the gene ends were 5 bases for V and 4 bases for J; bases not matched to a gene: 10. CDR3 protein: CASSHLSRLAGGYEQYF. CDR3 DNA: TGTGCCAGCAGTCACCTCTCAAGACTAGCGGGGGGGTACGAGCAGTACTTC.

This clonotype was found a few times. This chain joins TRBV11-3 and TRBJ2-3; 8 bases line up with TRBD1. With V trimmed by 4 bases and J by 2 bases, 2 bases remained unmatched. In germline, CDR1 is SGHNT, CDR2 YENEEA. The CDR3 is made up of 14 amino acids. The CDR3 spells CASSSGQDTDTQYF. The CDR3 DNA follows: TGTGCCAGCAGCTCGGGACAGGACACAGATACGCAGTATTTT.

As for this clonotype: It is likely a read error, because the conserved phenylalanine at the end of the CDR3 is missing. No DNA is shown, since the ends of the CDR3 on it are uncertain; the CDR3 is the one TCRdb lists. CDR3 amino acids: CASSRGQGFDGNTL. The V call is TRBV14, the J call TRBJ1-2; the D call of TRBD1 is as the table states it, not checked on the DNA. Germline V CDR1 and CDR2: SGHDN, FVKESK. 14 amino acids form the CDR3, both terminal residues included.

The V gene is TRBV19, the J gene TRBJ2-1; D call uncertain. Germline assignment: CDR1 LNHDA and CDR2 SQIVND (reference sequence). The CDR3 has 14 amino acids. V was clipped by 1 base and J by 8 bases, with 12 bases between them. The chain's CDR3 is CASSIGHPRDEQFF. The CDR3 region has the DNA TGTGCCAGTAGTATAGGACACCCTAGGGATGAGCAGTTCTTC.

This clonotype was counted at least ten times. This chain connects TRBV20-1 to TRBJ2-7; TRBD2 matches 12 bases. This CDR3 spans 14 amino acids. Germline trimming cut 5 bases from V and 4 bases from J; bases unmatched to any gene: 6. Germline V gives CDR1 DFQATT, CDR2 SNEGSKA (reference sequence). The CDR3 sequence is CSAPPGLAGYEQYF. Here the CDR3 DNA reads TGCAGTGCTCCCCCGGGACTAGCGGGTTACGAGCAGTACTTC.

This clonotype occurred many times. CDR3 protein: CASSLSRVTYEQYF. The CDR3, as DNA: TGTGCCAGCAGCCTTAGCAGGGTAACCTACGAGCAGTACTTC. This chain links TRBV6-1 with TRBJ2-7; D perhaps matches TRBD1 (5 bases). V gave up 6 bases and J gave up 2 bases, with 14 bases separating them. The germline gives CDR1 MNHNS, CDR2 SASEGT. The CDR3 spans 14 residues.

Ten or more counts support this clonotype. The J gene is TRBJ2-7, the V gene TRBV19; TRBD1 matches 12 bases. V was pared by 5 bases and J by 7 bases, with 9 bases of the junction left unmatched. The CDR3 runs to 15 residues. Per germline, CDR1 LNHDA and CDR2 SQIVND (reference sequence). This chain's CDR3 is CASSVTGQGAREQYF. Written as DNA, the CDR3 is TGTGCCAGTAGTGTGACGGGACAGGGGGCGAGGGAGCAGTACTTC.

The rearrangement joins TRBV2 to TRBJ1-1; no definite D call. The ends were cut back, 5 bases at V and 4 bases at J, with 11 bases in the middle. Germline V gene lookup returns CDR1 SNHLY and CDR2 FYNNEI. The CDR3 covers 13 residues. CDR3 in amino acids: CASSTTSTTEAFF. As DNA, the CDR3 is TGTGCCAGCAGTACGACAAGCACCACTGAAGCTTTCTTT.

Many counts were recorded for this clonotype. The rearrangement links TRBV12-3 or TRBV12-4 to TRBJ2-3; the D gene is possibly TRBD1 (5 bases). With 3 bases removed from V and 3 bases from J, the gap between germline ends came to 7 bases. CDR3 size: 13 residues. CDR3 sequence: CASSFGHTDTQYF. Written as DNA, the CDR3 is TGTGCCAGCAGTTTTGGACATACAGATACGCAGTATTTT.

The chain recombines TRBV20-1 with TRBJ1-1, with 8 bases fitting TRBD1. The ends lost 0 bases at V and 5 bases at J; junction bases unmatched: 8. Germline V lookup: CDR1 DFQATT, CDR2 SNEGSKA (reference sequence). This CDR3 region has 15 residues. The CDR3 loop reads CSARDGQGSGTEAFF. CDR3 in DNA: TGCAGTGCTAGAGATGGACAGGGTTCGGGGACTGAAGCTTTCTTT.

This clonotype has a handful of counts. One base away lies a much larger clone, so this may be a sequencing read error. The rearrangement links TRBV7-8 to TRBJ2-5; D is unclear. In germline, CDR1 is SGHVS, CDR2 FQNEAQ. The length of the CDR3 is 16 residues. The CDR3 here is CASSSARIRYQEIQYF. The DNA for the CDR3 is TGTGCCAGCAGCTCCGCGAGGATTAGATACCAAGAGATCCAGTACTTC.

The genes are TRBV29-1 and TRBJ2-1; D is ambiguous. Germline loops: CDR1 SQVTM, CDR2 ANQGSEA. The V end was cut by 5 bases, the J end by 4 bases, with 6 bases between. The CDR3 has 11 amino acids. The CDR3 loop is CSVYSYNEQFF. The CDR3 DNA is TGCAGCGTTTATAGTTACAATGAGCAGTTCTTC.

This clonotype was recorded at least ten times. The rearrangement links TRBV20-1 to TRBJ2-1; TRBD2 matches 11 bases. V lost 6 bases, J lost 10 bases, and 11 bases stayed unmatched. CDR1 is DFQATT and CDR2 is SNEGSKA in the germline V gene (reference sequence). CDR3 length: 14 amino acids. CDR3 coding DNA: TGCAGTGCCAAGACTAGCGGGGCGGCCCGGGAGCAGTTCTTC. Encoded protein: CSAKTSGAAREQFF.

This clonotype was found many times. The J gene is TRBJ1-1, the V gene TRBV4-2; the D is unclear. The germline CDR1 and CDR2 sequences are LGHNA and YNFKEQ. The CDR3 is 16 amino acids. V was clipped by 0 bases and J by 1 base, with 12 bases between them. The CDR3 DNA sequence: TGTGCCAGCAGCCAAGATTCTATTTTAGGGAACACTGAAGCTTTCTTT. Amino acids: CASSQDSILGNTEAFF.